The sequence of this TCR beta chain was determined in a study of PD-L1 blockade in urothelial cancer. In the study overall: Beginning in about 2014, patients received atezolizumab, given as 1,200 mg intravenously every 3 weeks. Patients previously received 0 to 3 chemotherapy regimens.

Each PCR had synthetic TCR analog templates added to it as a spike-in. Sequenced by immunoSEQ multiplex PCR; TCRdb stores in-frame clones only, minus some. The data hold 130,000 or so clones, with about 81% observed a single time. Time point given: pretreatment peripheral blood. Sample contribution per patient ranged from 1 to 8, covering pretreatment and on-treatment. The length of the CDR3 is 12 residues. Trimming cost V 3 bases and J 7 bases; bases outside gene matches: 0. Germline V gene sequence: CDR1 MNHNS, CDR2 SASEGT. The receptor was derived from a man in his fifties or sixties with urothelial cancer. The sample here was PBMCs, taken around atezolizumab (anti-PD-L1) treatment. The chain links TRBV6-1 to TRBJ1-1; TRBD1 matches at 9 bases. In DNA form, the CDR3 reads TGTGCCAGCAGTGAGGGACAGGGTGAAGCTTTCTTT. This gives the protein CASSEGQGEAFF.